The 20 T cell receptor beta chains below come from one sample, sequenced in a study of blood T cell repertoires in COVID-19. TCRdb keeps only in-frame clones here, not all; method: immunoSEQ multiplex PCR. The table shows some 130,000 clones, with 81% occurring only once. The sample taken for sequencing was peripheral blood. The receptor set was obtained from a woman aged 55-70 years with active or convalescent COVID-19.

The chain links TRBV5-1 to TRBJ1-2; D is possibly TRBD1 (6 bases). The ends were cut back, 3 bases at V and 6 bases at J, with 12 bases in the middle. CDR1 is SGHRS, CDR2 YFSETQ, per germline. The CDR3 totals 13 residues. This CDR3 reads CASSSQGPHGYTF. In DNA, the CDR3 is TGCGCCAGCAGCTCGCAGGGGCCCCATGGCTACACCTTC. The whole variable domain, remainder taken from reference TRBV5-1 and TRBJ1-2, is KAGVTQTPRYLIKTRGQQVTLSCSPISGHRSVSWYQQTPGQGLQFLFEYFSETQRNKGNFPGRFSGRQFSNSRSEMNVSTLELGDSALYLCASSSQGPHGYTFGSGTRLTVV.

This sequence joins TRBV19 and TRBJ1-6; TRBD1 is a possible D gene (5 bases). V was trimmed by 2 bases and J by 7 bases, leaving 12 bases between them. Looked up from germline, CDR1 is LNHDA and CDR2 is SQIVND (reference sequence). The CDR3 totals 15 residues. For the CDR3, the DNA is TGTGCCAGTAGTATAAGCGCAGGGAAAAATTCACCCCTCCACTTT. Its protein is CASSISAGKNSPLHF. Together with reference TRBV19 and TRBJ1-6, the CDR3 gives the full variable domain: DGGITQSPKYLFRKEGQNVTLSCEQNLNHDAMYWYRQDPGQGLRLIYYSQIVNDFQKGDIAEGYSVSREKKESFPLTVTSAQKNPTAFYLCASSISAGKNSPLHFGNGTRLTVT.

The chain links TRBV5-1 to TRBJ2-1; the D gene is possibly TRBD2 (6 bases). This CDR3 spans 15 amino acids. Germline V gene sequence: CDR1 SGHRS, CDR2 YFSETQ. Trimming stripped 5 bases from V and 4 bases from J, with 16 bases between. The CDR3 loop reads CASSGGSSGYNEQFF. As DNA, the CDR3 is TGCGCCAGCAGTGGGGGGTCAAGCGGATACAATGAGCAGTTCTTC.

V is TRBV11-2 and J is TRBJ1-2; no clear D gene. The V gene's germline CDR1 is SGHAT and CDR2 FQNNGV. The CDR3 loop spans 12 amino acids. The V gene lost 5 bases and the J gene lost 4 bases, with 8 bases spanning the gap. CDR3 nucleotides: TGTGCCAGCAGCCAGGTGGGCTATGGCTACACCTTC. Encoded protein: CASSQVGYGYTF.

The chain combines TRBV3-1 (or the pseudogene TRBV3-2) with TRBJ2-1; 7 nucleotides line up with TRBD2. The CDR3 contains 13 residues. Trimming at V came to 3 bases and at J to 10 bases, leaving 6 bases not matched to a gene. Germline CDR1 is LGHDT and CDR2 is YNNKEL (reference sequence). The CDR3 protein is CASSHAGVGEQFF. CDR3 in DNA: TGTGCCAGCAGCCATGCGGGAGTTGGGGAGCAGTTCTTC.

This chain joins TRBV28 and TRBJ1-2, with TRBD1 matching 7 bases. This CDR3 spans 15 amino acids. V gave up 5 bases and J gave up 3 bases; unmatched junction bases: 9. The germline V gene has CDR1 MDHEN and CDR2 SYDVKM. CDR3 in amino acids: CASSELRGLDYGYTF. CDR3 in DNA: TGTGCCAGCAGTGAACTGAGGGGGCTAGACTATGGCTACACCTTC.

The chain combines TRBV18 with TRBJ1-5, with TRBD1 matching 7 bases. CDR3 length equals 13 residues. Germline CDR1 and CDR2: KGHSH and LQKENI. V trimming: 1 base; J trimming: 7 bases; junction bases outside the gene matches: 1. The CDR3 loop is CASSPQGAQPQHF. The CDR3 bases are TGTGCCAGCTCACCACAGGGGGCACAGCCCCAGCATTTT.

The V and J genes are TRBV6-4 and TRBJ2-5; 7 nucleotides agree with TRBD1. J gave up 4 bases and V 0 bases, and 2 bases lay outside the gene matches. The germline V gene has CDR1 MRHNA and CDR2 SNTAGT. The CDR3 loop spans 14 amino acids. The CDR3 nucleotides are TGTGCCAGCAGTGACTCGGACAGGTTAGAGACCCAGTACTTC. Translation gives CASSDSDRLETQYF.

The V call is TRBV3-1 (or the pseudogene TRBV3-2), the J call TRBJ2-1; 12 bases are a match to TRBD2. The trim removed 1 base at V and 5 bases at J, leaving 3 bases unmatched. Germline lookup yields CDR1 LGHDT and CDR2 YNNKEL (reference sequence). The CDR3 extends over 16 amino acids. CDR3 sequence (DNA): TGTGCCAGCAGCCAAGGACTAGCGGGAGTGGACAATGAGCAGTTCTTC. It specifies CASSQGLAGVDNEQFF.

This chain links TRBV7-2 with TRBJ1-1; weak D call: TRBD1 (6 bases). The germline V gene has CDR1 SGHTA and CDR2 FQGNSA. Trimming cost V 7 bases and J 4 bases, with 13 bases left between them. CDR3 length equals 13 residues. The CDR3 DNA sequence: TGTGCCAGCACCACGACAGGCAGCACTGAAGCTTTCTTT. Translated: CASTTTGSTEAFF.

The chain uses TRBV6-5 and TRBJ2-2, with D possibly matching TRBD1 (6 bases). This CDR3 spans 15 amino acids. CDR1 MNHEY and CDR2 SVGAGI come from the germline V gene. Trimming cost V 2 bases and J 0 bases, with 7 bases left between them. CDR3 DNA sequence: TGTGCCAGCAGTTACGGGACAACGAACACCGGGGAGCTGTTTTTT. It encodes CASSYGTTNTGELFF.

Here the CDR3 reads CASSISPGQKGNEQFF. In DNA form, the CDR3 reads TGTGCCAGCAGCATCTCCCCGGGACAGAAGGGCAATGAGCAGTTCTTC. The chain joins TRBV9 to TRBJ2-1; TRBD1 matches 7 bases. The V gene's germline CDR1 is SGDLS and CDR2 YYNGEE. The trim removed 4 bases at V and 6 bases at J, leaving 13 bases unmatched. This CDR3 is built from 16 residues.

The chain carries TRBV6-5 and TRBJ2-5, with 7 bases lining up with TRBD1. The CDR3 is 13 residues long. Germline V gives CDR1 MNHEY, CDR2 SVGAGI. Trimming took 6 bases from V and 5 from J; bases not matched to a gene: 6. The CDR3 nucleotides are TGTGCCAGCAGAGCAGGGGGTGAGGAGACCCAGTACTTC. This codes for CASRAGGEETQYF.

V and J are TRBV7-6 and TRBJ2-5, with 8 nucleotides matching TRBD1. The CDR3 is made up of 14 amino acids. The germline CDR1 and CDR2 sequences are SGHVS and FNYEAQ. The V segment lost 4 bases and the J segment 5 bases; nucleotides outside the gene matches: 6. CDR3 sequence reads: CASSSSGGGETQYF. DNA for the CDR3: TGTGCCAGCAGCTCCTCAGGGGGCGGGGAGACCCAGTACTTC.

J is TRBJ1-3 and V is TRBV5-1; no definite D call. This CDR3 region has 14 residues. Germline CDR1 is SGHRS and CDR2 is YFSETQ. V was cut by 0 bases and J by 1 base, with 5 bases left in between. The chain's CDR3 is CASSLEQSGNTIYF. The CDR3 region has the DNA TGCGCCAGCAGCTTGGAACAGTCTGGAAACACCATATATTTT.

The chain is built from TRBV4-2 and TRBJ2-2, with TRBD1 identical over 7 bases. CDR1 is LGHNA, CDR2 YNFKEQ, per germline. V was pared by 3 bases and J by 2 bases, with 9 bases of the junction left unmatched. The CDR3 contains 17 residues. The CDR3 spells CASSHPAGTANTGELFF. The CDR3 nucleotides read TGTGCCAGCAGCCACCCGGCCGGGACAGCTAACACCGGGGAGCTGTTTTTT.

The chain links TRBV12-3 or TRBV12-4 to TRBJ1-5; D ambiguous. The CDR3 consists of 12 residues. The V and J ends lost 6 bases and 5 bases respectively, with 8 bases between them. The CDR3 DNA reads as TGTGCCAGCAGCCCCTCGGATCAGCCCCAGCATTTT. This sequence encodes CASSPSDQPQHF.

The V call is TRBV7-6, the J call TRBJ2-1, with D tentatively TRBD2 (6 bases). The CDR3 loop spans 16 amino acids. The ends were cut back, 4 bases at V and 6 bases at J, with 19 bases in the middle. Germline V gives CDR1 SGHVS, CDR2 FNYEAQ. CDR3 in DNA: TGTGCCAGCAGCTCCCCAACCGGGAGTTTTCCCAATGAGCAGTTCTTC. Its protein product is CASSSPTGSFPNEQFF.

The gene calls are TRBV1 and TRBJ2-7; the DNA was not used to check the table's D call, TRBD2. TRBV1 is noted as a pseudogene. The CDR3 covers 19 residues. The CDR3 DNA reads TGCACCAGCAGCCAGCTGACCCCGGAAGGGCTAGCGCCTTCGTACGAGCAGTACTTC. The encoded protein is CTSSQLTPEGLAPSYEQYF.

This clone was counted only a few times. The gene calls are TRBV7-8 and TRBJ2-7; D gene unclear. The CDR3 consists of 15 residues. The germline CDR1 and CDR2 sequences are SGHVS and FQNEAQ. Trimming stripped 1 base from V and 4 bases from J, with 14 bases between. In nucleotides, the CDR3 is TGTGCCAGCAGCTTAGGGTTTTCGGCGGAATACGAGCAGTACGTC. This sequence encodes CASSLGFSAEYEQYV.